The 28 T cell receptor beta chains reported below all come from one sample, sequenced in a study of T cell responses to AZD1222 COVID-19 vaccine. Here immunoSEQ multiplex PCR was the method, and the copy in TCRdb shows in-frame clones only, minus some. The table shows 150,000 to 200,000 clones, with 80% to 95% occurring only once. Source: peripheral blood, taken 28 days after the second AZD1222 dose. These receptors were taken from an adult who received the AZD1222 COVID-19 vaccine.

The chain links TRBV7-6 to TRBJ2-1, with TRBD2 matching 8 bases. V gave up 2 bases and J gave up 8 bases; unmatched junction bases: 8. The CDR3 totals 15 residues. Germline values: CDR1 SGHVS, CDR2 FNYEAQ. Written as DNA, the CDR3 is TGTGCCAGCAGCTTATTTAGCGGGGCTAGGGATGAGCAGTTCTTC. It yields the protein CASSLFSGARDEQFF.

The gene calls are TRBV27 and TRBJ1-2; TRBD1 aligns across 9 bases. The V gene end was trimmed by 5 bases and the J gene end by 5 bases; junction bases not matched to a gene: 6. The CDR3 loop spans 14 amino acids. Per the germline V gene, CDR1 is MNHEY and CDR2 is SMNVEV (reference sequence). The chain's CDR3 is CASSGGTGMYGYTF. DNA of the CDR3: TGTGCCAGCAGTGGTGGGACAGGGATGTATGGCTACACCTTC.

The chain couples TRBV19 to TRBJ1-3; 7 bases match TRBD1. The CDR3 runs to 14 residues. The germline CDR1 and CDR2 sequences are LNHDA and SQIVND (reference sequence). V trimming: 6 bases; J trimming: 3 bases; junction bases outside the gene matches: 5. The CDR3 DNA reads TGTGCCAGTAGCCCCGACAGGGTTGGAAACACCATATATTTT. This gives the protein CASSPDRVGNTIYF.

The rearrangement uses TRBV7-2 and TRBJ2-7; tentative D call: TRBD2 (5 bases). The germline V gene encodes CDR1 SGHTA and CDR2 FQGNSA. Deletions cut 5 bases from V and 7 bases from J, with 21 bases between. The CDR3 sequence is 15 residues long. As DNA, the CDR3 is TGTGCCAGCAGCGTGATCGCGGGTGATCCCTGGGAGCAGTACTTC. Translation: CASSVIAGDPWEQYF.

J is TRBJ2-5 and V is TRBV5-4; D uncertain. The CDR3 loop spans 14 amino acids. Germline CDR1 SGHNT, CDR2 YYREEE (reference sequence). V lost 1 base to trimming and J lost 2 bases, with 9 bases between them. Here the CDR3 DNA reads TGTGCCAGCAGCTTGTCGGCCACTCAAGAGACCCAGTACTTC. Its translation: CASSLSATQETQYF.

The chain couples TRBV7-2 to TRBJ1-4, with D uncertain. CDR1 is SGHTA, CDR2 FQGNSA, per germline. Between the trimmed V and J ends, which lost 2 bases and 8 bases, there was a span of 6 bases. There are 12 residues in the CDR3. The CDR3 DNA follows: TGTGCCAGCAGCTTACCCTCCGAAAAACTGTTTTTT. It yields the protein CASSLPSEKLFF. Filled out from reference TRBV7-2 and TRBJ1-4, the complete variable domain reads GAGVSQSPSNKVTEKGKDVELRCDPISGHTALYWYRQSLGQGLEFLIYFQGNSAPDKSGLPSDRFSAERTGGSVSTLTIQRTQQEDSAVYLCASSLPSEKLFFGSGTQLSVL.

The rearrangement links TRBV24-1 to TRBJ1-1; D uncertain. V was trimmed by 11 bases and J by 0 bases, leaving 12 bases between them. The length of the CDR3 is 13 residues. CDR1 KGHDR and CDR2 SFDVKD come from the germline V gene. CDR3 in DNA: TGTGCCATTGCGACACGCGTGAACACTGAAGCTTTCTTT. This codes for CAIATRVNTEAFF.

This chain links TRBV28 with TRBJ2-1; D may match TRBD1 or TRBD2 (6 bases each). Germline loops: CDR1 MDHEN, CDR2 SYDVKM. The V and J ends lost 2 bases and 6 bases respectively, with 14 bases between them. This CDR3 comprises 15 residues. The CDR3 DNA reads TGTGCCAGCAGTTTAGAGGGGGGAGGTTTCAATGAGCAGTTCTTC. It specifies CASSLEGGGFNEQFF.

J is TRBJ1-2 and V is TRBV7-2, with D possibly matching TRBD1 (5 bases). The V gene lost 0 bases and the J gene lost 0 bases, with 11 bases spanning the gap. CDR1 is SGHTA and CDR2 is FQGNSA in the germline V gene. The CDR3 runs to 16 residues. In DNA, the CDR3 is TGTGCCAGCAGCTTAGCGCTAGGGACCTCTAACTATGGCTACACCTTC. Protein: CASSLALGTSNYGYTF.

V usage is TRBV6-2 or TRBV6-3 and J usage is TRBJ2-2, with D unclear. The CDR3 length is 17 residues. Trimming shortened V by 0 bases and J by 4 bases, and 15 bases separated the two germline ends. The germline gives CDR1 MNHEY, CDR2 SVGEGT. The CDR3 region has the DNA TGTGCCAGCAGTTACTCGAGAAGTTTCTACTCCACCGGGGAGCTGTTTTTT. Its protein is CASSYSRSFYSTGELFF.

This chain links TRBV10-3 with TRBJ2-7; D possibly corresponds to TRBD1 (5 bases). CDR3 length: 12 amino acids. Trimming shortened V by 6 bases and J by 2 bases, and 8 bases separated the two germline ends. Per germline, CDR1 ENHRY and CDR2 SYGVKD. CDR3 coding DNA: TGTGCCATCAGAACAGGCGCCTACGAGCAGTACTTC. Residues: CAIRTGAYEQYF.

In DNA, the CDR3 is TGTGCCAGCAGTTTCCCAAGTAGGGACTATGGCTACACCTTC. Translation gives CASSFPSRDYGYTF. V gene TRBV28 combines with J gene TRBJ1-2; D is unresolved. V gave up 3 bases and J gave up 3 bases, with 11 bases separating them. The CDR3 has 14 residues. Germline V CDR1 and CDR2: MDHEN, SYDVKM.

This sequence joins TRBV6-2 or TRBV6-3 and TRBJ2-4; D call uncertain. Trimming cost V 2 bases and J 4 bases, with 15 bases left between them. Germline CDR1 reads MNHEY; CDR2 reads SVGEGT. The CDR3 has 16 amino acids. For the CDR3, the DNA is TGTGCCAGCAGTTACCCCGATTCTTGGTCGAAAAACATTCAGTACTTC. Translated, it gives CASSYPDSWSKNIQYF.

The rearrangement links TRBV19 to TRBJ1-3; D is uncertain. The CDR3 loop spans 13 amino acids. The germline V gene encodes CDR1 LNHDA and CDR2 SQIVND (reference sequence). V lost 7 bases, J lost 4 bases, and 11 bases lay in between. CDR3 DNA sequence: TGTGCCAGTATCCCTTTGAGGGGAAACACCATATATTTT. The encoded protein is CASIPLRGNTIYF.

J is TRBJ2-7 and V is TRBV6-5, with 8 bases identical to TRBD2. The trim removed 5 bases at V and 7 bases at J, leaving 4 bases unmatched. The length of the CDR3 is 12 residues. The V gene's germline CDR1 is MNHEY and CDR2 SVGAGI. In DNA, the CDR3 is TGTGCCAGCAGTCAACGGGGGGGGGAGCAGTACTTC. It is translated as CASSQRGGEQYF.

The chain uses TRBV5-3 and TRBJ2-5; 13 nucleotides align to TRBD2. TRBV5-3 is recorded as an ORF, its role being uncertain. V was pared by 3 bases and J by 2 bases, with 7 bases of the junction left unmatched. CDR3 size: 17 residues. The CDR3: CARSWTTSGGNQETQYF. The CDR3 nucleotides read TGTGCCAGAAGCTGGACGACTAGCGGGGGGAATCAAGAGACCCAGTACTTC.

Note on this clone: A read error may produce the germline difference seen at one junction end. The CDR3 DNA reads as TGTGCCAGCAGTTTCGACGTCTCGCTGCTCAACTTC. Translated, it gives CASSFDVSLLNF. This chain joins TRBV12-3 or TRBV12-4 and TRBJ2-4; D unresolved. This CDR3 has 12 residues.

This clone has just one count. V is TRBV2 and J is TRBJ1-4; tentative D call: TRBD1 (5 bases). The V and J ends lost 7 bases and 0 bases respectively, with 12 bases between them. The CDR3 runs 15 residues. CDR1 is SNHLY and CDR2 is FYNNEI in the germline V gene. Here the CDR3 reads CASIDSISTNEKLFF. The CDR3 DNA follows: TGTGCCAGCATCGACAGTATTTCAACTAATGAAAAACTGTTTTTT.

This rearrangement joins TRBV2 to TRBJ1-1; 11 bases align to TRBD1. CDR3 length: 14 amino acids. Per the germline V gene, CDR1 is SNHLY and CDR2 is FYNNEI. V shed 6 bases and J 5 bases; nucleotides not matched to a gene: 5. The CDR3 here is CASRTGTGGTEAFF. In DNA form, the CDR3 reads TGTGCCAGCAGGACCGGGACAGGGGGGACTGAAGCTTTCTTT.

Only a few counts were recorded for this clone. A junction end diverges from the germline sequence, so it may reflect a read error. The CDR3 DNA is TGTGCCAGCAGTGACCCTTCTATCCCATCTATTTTT. Translated, it gives CASSDPSIPSIF. The rearrangement links TRBV6-1 to TRBJ1-3; the D is unclear. Germline CDR1 MNHNS, CDR2 SASEGT. The CDR3 length is 12 residues.

The chain carries TRBV5-1 and TRBJ1-2; 8 nucleotides agree with TRBD1. The length of the CDR3 is 13 residues. The germline CDR1 and CDR2 sequences are SGHRS and YFSETQ. Trimming at V came to 2 bases and at J to 8 bases, leaving 5 bases not matched to a gene. This chain's CDR3 is CASSFWTGQGYTF. CDR3 in DNA: TGCGCCAGCAGCTTCTGGACAGGGCAAGGCTACACCTTC.

The chain combines TRBV28 with TRBJ1-6, with 10 bases that match TRBD1. This CDR3 comprises 15 residues. After removal of 5 bases from V and 9 bases from J, the junction contained 7 bases not matched to a gene. Germline V gene sequence: CDR1 MDHEN, CDR2 SYDVKM. DNA for the CDR3: TGTGCCAGCAGTCTACGGACAGGGGGGAGTTCACCCCTCCACTTT. As protein: CASSLRTGGSSPLHF.

The rearrangement links TRBV7-2 to TRBJ2-7; the match to TRBD2 covers 8 bases. The germline V gene encodes CDR1 SGHTA and CDR2 FQGNSA. The CDR3 totals 15 residues. Trimming removed 4 bases from V and 4 bases from J; junction bases left unmatched: 9. CDR3 in DNA: TGTGCCAGCAGCTCTCCGGGGGGGTTCGGGTACGAGCAGTACTTC. Protein: CASSSPGGFGYEQYF. The complete variable domain, with remaining parts taken from reference TRBV7-2 and TRBJ2-7, reads GAGVSQSPSNKVTEKGKDVELRCDPISGHTALYWYRQSLGQGLEFLIYFQGNSAPDKSGLPSDRFSAERTGGSVSTLTIQRTQQEDSAVYLCASSSPGGFGYEQYFGPGTRLTVT.

V usage is TRBV7-2 and J usage is TRBJ2-3, with D possibly called TRBD1 or TRBD2 (6 bases each). This CDR3 has 18 amino acids. Trimming took 4 bases from V and 2 from J, leaving 22 bases between them. Germline loops: CDR1 SGHTA, CDR2 FQGNSA. The CDR3 nucleotides read TGTGCCAGCAGCTCCCGGGGGCCCCTGATCCGGTCCACAGATACGCAGTATTTT. It encodes CASSSRGPLIRSTDTQYF.

This clone was picked up one time. J is TRBJ1-2 and V is TRBV7-9; 7 bases line up with TRBD1. Looked up from germline, CDR1 is SEHNR and CDR2 is FQNEAQ (reference sequence). Unmatched junction bases numbered 11, after V lost 7 bases and J lost 6 bases. This CDR3 region has 14 residues. CDR3 DNA: TGTGCCAGCACCCCCGACAGGGTCGTTCATGGCTACACCTTC. Protein sequence: CASTPDRVVHGYTF.

This clone has at least ten counts. This sequence joins TRBV29-1 and TRBJ1-3; D is possibly TRBD1 (5 bases). The V and J ends lost 6 bases and 0 bases respectively, with 12 bases between them. Germline V gene lookup returns CDR1 SQVTM and CDR2 ANQGSEA. The CDR3 length is 14 residues. The chain's CDR3 is CSVRRDYSGNTIYF. CDR3 coding DNA: TGCAGCGTCCGCCGGGACTACTCTGGAAACACCATATATTTT.

The V and J genes are TRBV7-2 and TRBJ1-1; D is possibly TRBD1 (6 bases). The V gene's germline CDR1 is SGHTA and CDR2 FQGNSA. The CDR3 extends over 15 amino acids. V was clipped by 1 base and J by 13 bases, with 22 bases between them. CDR3 sequence (DNA): TGTGCCAGCAGCTTAGATACGATCGGGGGCCGAGGAGTTTTCTTT. Protein: CASSLDTIGGRGVFF.

This clone was counted only a few times. The rearrangement joins TRBV7-3 to TRBJ2-7; possibly TRBD1 or TRBD2 for D (5 bases each). Germline CDR1 reads SGHTA; CDR2 reads FQGTGA. This CDR3 comprises 13 residues. V lost 3 bases, J lost 6 bases, and 12 bases lay in between. As DNA, the CDR3 is TGTGCCAGCAGCTTCAAGCCTGGGGGCGAGCAGTACTTC. Translating gives CASSFKPGGEQYF.